Below, one T cell receptor beta chain is given with its context. The antigen it binds to is not known. No much larger clone exists at a distance of one base, and base qualities are not known. The immunoSEQ Assay, a bias-controlled multiplex PCR, was used to amplify TCRbeta CDR3 regions from genomic DNA. Concerning the study's data processing: Nucleated cell counts per sample were estimated from amplification of reference gene primers within the assay. To quantify the absolute abundance of each unique TCRbeta CDR3 rearrangement, sequence reads were collapsed and filtered. For each sample, productive Simpson clonality was calculated as the square root of Simpson's diversity index over productive rearrangements. Imported from immuneACCESS, the table was reduced by TCRdb to in-frame sequences with V and J called. These copies leave out some clones; in studies compared against another copy, an unresolved V gene accounts for under half, and the cause of the remainder is not known. That table furnishes V, J and clone size, whereas the DNA furnished D and trimming. The sample has 95,000 to 110,000 clones on record, roughly nine tenths of them singletons. Jointly, the top ten make up 4.5% to 6% of the sample.

These data belong to a study of blood T cell repertoires in COVID-19 (dated by TCRdb to about 2020). Regarding the research as a whole: Samples from collaborators originated in the United States, Italy and Spain and spanned both the acute and convalescent phases of COVID-19. The sample metadata nearly always contained a de-identified subject ID, COVID-19 status, age in years and sex. Where available, HLA class I and class II types were obtained from metadata supplied by the sample provider rather than from assay-based typing. The repertoires were released in a freely available public database meant as a resource for research on the immune response to SARS-CoV-2. The material from the prospective study consisted of cDNA or gDNA derived from T cells, B-cell-depleted T cells, or PBMCs. Samples were obtained from the ongoing ImmuneRACE study (first 160 participants) and from about 1,300 subjects provided by 6 global collaborators. The dataset comprised deeply sampled blood TCRbeta repertoires from subjects exposed to, actively infected with, or recovered from COVID-19.

Findings and caveats that apply to the study as a whole: The amount of clinical and demographic metadata varied by source and participant and was provided uncurated.

Each collaborating institution followed its own protocols to collect whole blood in K2EDTA tubes. For TCRbeta analysis, collaborators shipped samples in one of three forms: frozen whole blood, isolated PBMCs, or DNA extracted from either of those sample types. V ends up 7 bases short and J 4 bases short, with an unmatched junction base count of 10. The CDR3 spans 15 residues, from the cysteine through the phenylalanine. Here the CDR3 DNA is all that survives: 45 bases in frame from base 1. The CDR1 and CDR2 encoded by the germline V gene are MDHEN and SYDVKM. Sequenced: peripheral blood. The chain employs TRBV28 and TRBJ2-3, with 8 bases in between that match TRBD1. This clonotype originated in a human donor in a cohort sampled during active COVID-19. The DNA reads as follows: TGTGCCAGCACCACGGACAGGGTGAGGGCAGATACGCAGTATTTT. It specifies CASTTDRVRADTQYF.